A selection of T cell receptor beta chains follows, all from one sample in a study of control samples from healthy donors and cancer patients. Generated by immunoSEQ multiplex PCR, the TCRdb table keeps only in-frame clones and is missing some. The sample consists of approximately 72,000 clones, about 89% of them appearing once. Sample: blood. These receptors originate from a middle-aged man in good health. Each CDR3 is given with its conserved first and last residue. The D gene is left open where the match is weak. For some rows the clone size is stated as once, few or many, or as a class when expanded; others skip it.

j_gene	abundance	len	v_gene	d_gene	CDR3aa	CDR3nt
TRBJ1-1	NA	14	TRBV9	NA	CASSVGRDRTEAFF	TGTGCCAGCAGCGTAGGGAGAGATAGGACAGAAGCTTTCTTT
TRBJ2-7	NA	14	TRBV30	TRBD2	CAWSATSGGYEQYF	TGTGCCTGGAGTGCGACTAGCGGGGGCTACGAGCAGTACTTC
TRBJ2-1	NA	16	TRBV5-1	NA	CASSLAGSLSYNEQFF	TGCGCCAGCAGCTTGGCAGGCTCACTCTCCTACAATGAGCAGTTCTTC
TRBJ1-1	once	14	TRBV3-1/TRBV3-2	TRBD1	CASSLPQGRGQAFF	TGTGCCAGCAGCCTCCCACAGGGCAGGGGGCAAGCTTTCTTT
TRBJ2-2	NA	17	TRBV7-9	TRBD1	CASRTAPRDRNTGELFF	TGTGCCAGCAGGACTGCACCTCGGGACAGGAACACCGGGGAGCTGTTTTTT
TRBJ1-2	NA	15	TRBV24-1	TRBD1	CATSDFSRQGGGYTF	TGTGCCACCAGTGATTTTTCTCGACAGGGCGGTGGCTACACCTTC
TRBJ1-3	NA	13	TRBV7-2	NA	CASSPNRGNTIYF	TGTGCCAGCAGCCCAAACAGGGGAAACACCATATATTTT
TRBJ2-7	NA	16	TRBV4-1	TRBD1	CASSPLGQGDTYEQYF	TGCGCCAGCAGCCCCCTAGGGCAGGGGGATACCTACGAGCAGTACTTC
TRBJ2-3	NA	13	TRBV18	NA	CASSPGDTDTQYF	TGTGCCAGCTCACCGGGGGACACAGATACGCAGTATTTT
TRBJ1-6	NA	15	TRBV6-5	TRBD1	CASRDRVGYNSPLHF	TGTGCCAGCAGGGACAGGGTTGGTTATAATTCACCCCTCCACTTT
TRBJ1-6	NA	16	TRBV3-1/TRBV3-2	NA	CASSQVRARGNSPLHF	TGTGCCAGCAGCCAAGTGAGGGCTCGGGGTAATTCACCCCTCCACTTT
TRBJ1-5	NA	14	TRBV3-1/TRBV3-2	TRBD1	CASSSGQADPTQHF	TGTGCCAGCAGCTCAGGACAGGCCGACCCGACCCAGCATTTT
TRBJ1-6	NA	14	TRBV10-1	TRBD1	CASSGQGSNSPLHF	TGCGCCAGCAGTGGACAGGGGTCTAATTCACCCCTCCACTTT
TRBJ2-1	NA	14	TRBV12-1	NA	CASSHRDRHNEQFF	TGTGCCAGCAGCCACCGTGACCGACACAATGAGCAGTTCTTC
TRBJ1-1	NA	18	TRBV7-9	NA	CASSLALRGGFLNTEAFF	TGTGCCAGCAGCTTAGCGCTCAGGGGAGGTTTTTTGAACACTGAAGCTTTCTTT
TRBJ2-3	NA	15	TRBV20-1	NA	CSAGGDRSSTDTQYF	TGCAGTGCTGGTGGGGACCGTTCTAGCACAGATACGCAGTATTTT
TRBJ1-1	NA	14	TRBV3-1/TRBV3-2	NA	CASSQTGGGTEAFF	TGTGCCAGCAGCCAAACTGGAGGGGGCACTGAAGCTTTCTTT
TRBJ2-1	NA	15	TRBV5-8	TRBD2	CASSLSLAGVNEQFF	TGTGCCAGCAGCTTGTCCCTAGCGGGGGTCAATGAGCAGTTCTTC
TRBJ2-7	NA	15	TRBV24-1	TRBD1	CATSDSTGAFYEQYF	TGTGCCACCAGTGATTCGACAGGGGCCTTCTACGAGCAGTACTTC
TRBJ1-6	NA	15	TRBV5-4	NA	CASSSESSYNSPLHF	TGTGCCAGCAGTTCCGAATCTTCCTATAATTCACCCCTCCACTTT
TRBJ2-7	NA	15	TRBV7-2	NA	CASSLSPGPQAEQYF	TGTGCCAGCAGCCTAAGTCCGGGACCTCAAGCCGAGCAGTACTTC
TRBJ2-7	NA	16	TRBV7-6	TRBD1	CASSATTGTGLYEQYF	TGTGCCAGCAGCGCCACTACCGGGACAGGTCTCTACGAGCAGTACTTC
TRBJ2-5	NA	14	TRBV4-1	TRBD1	CASSRRQGVETQYF	TGCGCCAGCAGCCGACGACAGGGGGTAGAGACCCAGTACTTC
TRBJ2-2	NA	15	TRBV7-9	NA	CASSLDAVSSGELFF	TGTGCCAGCAGCTTAGATGCAGTTTCCTCCGGGGAGCTGTTTTTT
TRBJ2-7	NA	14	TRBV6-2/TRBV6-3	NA	CASSYSAPAEEQYF	TGTGCCAGCAGTTACTCTGCCCCTGCCGAGGAGCAGTACTTC
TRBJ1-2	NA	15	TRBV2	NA	CASSEETSVDYGYTF	TGTGCCAGCAGTGAAGAGACGTCAGTAGACTATGGCTACACCTTC
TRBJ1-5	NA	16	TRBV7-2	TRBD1	CASSLISGTVNQPQHF	TGTGCCAGCAGCTTAATCTCCGGGACAGTTAATCAGCCCCAGCATTTT
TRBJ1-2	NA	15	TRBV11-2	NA	CASSVDPGTFYGYTF	TGTGCCAGCAGCGTGGACCCCGGGACCTTTTATGGCTACACCTTC
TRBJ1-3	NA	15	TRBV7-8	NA	CASSLGPHVGNTIYF	TGTGCCAGCAGCTTAGGACCACACGTCGGAAACACCATATATTTT
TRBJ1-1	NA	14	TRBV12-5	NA	CASAREGLGTEAFF	TGTGCTAGTGCCCGGGAGGGGTTGGGGACTGAAGCTTTCTTT